This passage covers 24 T cell receptor beta chains from one sample sequenced in a study of CD8 T cells in ankylosing spondylitis. TCRdb reprocessed the 5' RACE reads with MiXCR, giving one entry per CDR3 protein. The sample includes 80,000 to 100,000 distinct CDR3 sequences, roughly 8.7% seen only once; the top ten take 9.9%. Sequencing was done on a sample of blood, either unsorted or a sorted T cell fraction (not recorded which). The receptors shown here come from a male donor with ankylosing spondylitis or in good health (not recorded which).

This clonotype was detected many times. The genes are TRBV7-2 and TRBJ2-7; D is perhaps TRBD1 (7 bases). CDR1 is SGHTA, CDR2 FQGNSA, per germline. V was pared by 0 bases and J by 11 bases, with 20 bases between. The length of the CDR3 is 15 residues. The CDR3 coding sequence is TGTGCCAGCAGCTTAGCGTGGGACAGAGGGCGGGGCGAGTACTTC. Translating it yields CASSLAWDRGRGEYF. Together with reference TRBV7-2 and TRBJ2-7, the CDR3 gives the full variable domain: GAGVSQSPSNKVTEKGKDVELRCDPISGHTALYWYRQSLGQGLEFLIYFQGNSAPDKSGLPSDRFSAERTGGSVSTLTIQRTQQEDSAVYLCASSLAWDRGRGEYFGPGTRLTVT.

V gene TRBV2 combines with J gene TRBJ1-5, with a possible D match to TRBD1 (6 bases). Trimming cost V 7 bases and J 3 bases, with 10 bases left between them. CDR3 length: 13 residues. Germline V gene sequence: CDR1 SNHLY, CDR2 FYNNEI. The CDR3 nucleotides are TGTGCCAGCACGGGACATCACAATCAGCCCCAGCATTTT. This codes for CASTGHHNQPQHF.

This clonotype was recorded many times. The V gene is TRBV24-1, the J gene TRBJ2-1; D could derive from TRBD1 or TRBD2 (5 bases each). V dropped 5 bases and J dropped 8 bases, with 18 bases sitting between them. Per germline, CDR1 KGHDR and CDR2 SFDVKD. The CDR3 has 15 amino acids. The CDR3 reads CATSAIGAEAHEQFF. CDR3 nucleotides: TGTGCCACCAGTGCCATCGGGGCAGAAGCACATGAGCAGTTCTTC.

This clonotype came up many times. The V call is TRBV5-6, the J call TRBJ1-1; D not certain. Trimming pared 0 bases from V and 1 base from J, leaving 16 bases between. The CDR3 loop spans 17 amino acids. Per germline, CDR1 SGHDT and CDR2 YYEEEE. The CDR3 here is CASSLAWPSPANTEAFF. CDR3 nucleotide sequence: TGTGCCAGCAGCTTGGCGTGGCCGAGCCCAGCGAACACTGAAGCTTTCTTT.

The rearrangement links TRBV4-3 to TRBJ2-3; D not resolved. CDR1 and CDR2 from the germline V gene are LGHNA and YSLEER. The CDR3 runs to 15 residues. The germline V and J ends were trimmed by 0 bases and 3 bases, with 10 bases remaining between them. The CDR3 bases are TGCGCCAGCAGCCAAGAGCATGGTACGACAGATACGCAGTATTTT. Translation gives CASSQEHGTTDTQYF.

About this clonotype: A read error may explain this, as a much larger clone is one base away. V and J are TRBV7-2 and TRBJ2-5; no clear D gene. With 2 bases removed from V and 13 bases from J, the gap between germline ends came to 11 bases. Germline V gene lookup returns CDR1 SGHTA and CDR2 FQGNSA. The length of the CDR3 is 11 residues. The CDR3 DNA is TGTGCCAGCAGCTTAACCCCGCGATTGTACTTC. Translation gives CASSLTPRLYF.

There are many counts of this clonotype. The chain uses TRBV5-1 and TRBJ2-1, with D unclear. Between the trimmed V and J ends, which lost 0 bases and 2 bases, there was a span of 12 bases. The length of the CDR3 is 16 residues. The germline V gene encodes CDR1 SGHRS and CDR2 YFSETQ. For the CDR3, the DNA is TGCGCCAGCAGCTTGGAAGGGCGGCCGGCCTACAATGAGCAGTTCTTC. It translates to CASSLEGRPAYNEQFF.

Ten or more counts support this clonotype. The chain joins TRBV29-1 to TRBJ2-1, with D perhaps assigned TRBD1 or TRBD2 (6 bases each). Trimming shortened V by 4 bases and J by 8 bases, and 9 bases separated the two germline ends. CDR1 and CDR2 (germline): SQVTM, ANQGSEA. The CDR3 covers 11 residues. The CDR3: CSVVRGDEQFF. The CDR3 coding sequence is TGCAGCGTTGTTAGGGGGGATGAGCAGTTCTTC.

This clonotype was observed a handful of times. V is TRBV21-1 and J is TRBJ1-1. TRBV21-1 has pseudogene status. The CDR3 extends over 16 amino acids. CDR3 sequence: CASSKADRVQNTEAFF. The CDR3 bases are TGTGCCAGCAGCAAAGCGGACAGGGTGCAGAACACTGAAGCTTTCTTT.

This clonotype was counted at least ten times. This sequence joins TRBV10-3 and TRBJ2-3; TRBD1 aligns across 9 bases. In germline, CDR1 is ENHRY, CDR2 SYGVKD. The CDR3 runs 18 residues. V was clipped by 4 bases and J by 6 bases; unmatched bases: 17. The CDR3 region is CAISAGPSGQGYADTQYF. The CDR3 DNA reads as TGTGCCATCAGTGCGGGACCGTCAGGACAGGGGTATGCGGATACGCAGTATTTT.

The chain is built from TRBV11-2 and TRBJ1-2; D gene ambiguous. The CDR3 is made up of 14 amino acids. Trimming pared 0 bases from V and 4 bases from J, leaving 9 bases between. The germline CDR1 and CDR2 sequences are SGHAT and FQNNGV. Here the CDR3 DNA reads TGTGCCAGCAGCTTAGACGGTTCCTCCTATGGCTACACCTTC. Its translation: CASSLDGSSYGYTF.

This clonotype was seen ten or more times. The chain links TRBV5-6 to TRBJ2-2; possibly TRBD1 for D (6 bases). The CDR3 length is 18 residues. V was cut by 1 base and J by 0 bases, with 16 bases left in between. The germline V gene encodes CDR1 SGHDT and CDR2 YYEEEE. The CDR3 loop reads CASSLRTEAFANTGELFF. The CDR3 DNA reads TGTGCCAGCAGCTTGCGGACAGAAGCGTTCGCGAACACCGGGGAGCTGTTTTTT.

This chain connects TRBV5-4 to TRBJ1-1, with 7 bases aligning to TRBD1. J gave up 11 bases and V 5 bases, and 9 bases lay outside the gene matches. Per germline, CDR1 SGHNT and CDR2 YYREEE (reference sequence). This CDR3 has 12 amino acids. The chain's CDR3 is CASRPGGGEAFF. CDR3 bases: TGTGCCAGCAGACCAGGGGGGGGAGAGGCTTTCTTT.

This clonotype was detected only a few times. The chain uses TRBV9 and TRBJ2-7; D gene ambiguous. This CDR3 region has 13 residues. In germline, CDR1 is SGDLS, CDR2 YYNGEE. Between the trimmed V and J ends, which lost 4 bases and 2 bases, there was a span of 10 bases. CDR3 sequence: CASSPPHTYEQYF. Written as DNA, the CDR3 is TGTGCCAGCAGCCCACCTCATACCTACGAGCAGTACTTC.

The V call is TRBV7-9, the J call TRBJ2-2; maybe TRBD1 (6 bases). Germline lookup yields CDR1 SEHNR and CDR2 FQNEAQ (reference sequence). This CDR3 contains 15 residues. Trimming removed 5 bases at V and 6 bases at J, with 16 bases between. CDR3: CASSALTGYSGELFF. The CDR3 nucleotides read TGTGCCAGCAGCGCGCTAACAGGGTACTCCGGGGAGCTGTTTTTT.

This clonotype occurred many times. V usage is TRBV29-1 and J usage is TRBJ2-1; D gene uncertain. CDR3 length: 10 amino acids. From germline, CDR1 is SQVTM and CDR2 ANQGSEA. CDR3 in amino acids: CSVLRNEQFF. The CDR3 DNA reads TGCAGTGTATTGAGGAATGAGCAGTTCTTC.

This clonotype appeared many times. The genes are TRBV20-1 and TRBJ2-1; 11 nucleotides agree with TRBD2. Germline assignment: CDR1 DFQATT and CDR2 SNEGSKA (reference sequence). The V segment lost 1 base and the J segment 8 bases; nucleotides outside the gene matches: 4. This CDR3 region has 14 residues. The CDR3 DNA sequence: TGCAGTGCTAGAGGGACTAGCGGGTACGATGAGCAGTTCTTC. This translates into CSARGTSGYDEQFF.

This clonotype was observed at least ten times. This chain connects TRBV9 to TRBJ2-1; no definite D call. Trimming shortened V by 0 bases and J by 0 bases, and 10 bases separated the two germline ends. The CDR3 length is 16 residues. Germline V lookup: CDR1 SGDLS, CDR2 YYNGEE. The CDR3, as DNA: TGTGCCAGCAGCGTAGGTGTACAGTCCTCCTACAATGAGCAGTTCTTC. This translates into CASSVGVQSSYNEQFF.

In this sample, this clonotype turned up many times. This chain joins TRBV3-1 and TRBJ2-1, with D hard to call. The CDR3 covers 12 residues. V lost 4 bases, J lost 5 bases, and 6 bases lay in between. Germline V gene lookup returns CDR1 LGHDT and CDR2 YNNKEL (reference sequence). The CDR3 DNA follows: TGTGCCAGCAGCCTGGGAAACAATGAGCAGTTCTTC. Protein sequence: CASSLGNNEQFF.

There are many counts of this clonotype. The V call is TRBV5-1, the J call TRBJ2-2; 9 positions agree with TRBD1. The CDR3 has 14 residues. Looked up from germline, CDR1 is SGHRS and CDR2 is YFSETQ. With V trimmed by 4 bases and J by 6 bases, 4 bases remained unmatched. Here the CDR3 reads CASSTDRGAGELFF. In DNA, the CDR3 is TGCGCCAGCAGCACTGACAGGGGGGCCGGGGAGCTGTTTTTT.

The rearrangement joins TRBV4-2 to TRBJ2-2, with D perhaps TRBD2 (6 bases). CDR1 and CDR2 from the germline V gene are LGHNA and YNFKEQ. Trimming removed 4 bases from V and 9 bases from J, with 12 bases in between. The CDR3 is 13 residues long. CDR3 residues: CASSPGVVWELFF. CDR3 DNA sequence: TGTGCCAGCAGCCCGGGGGTTGTCTGGGAGCTGTTTTTT.

This clonotype was seen ten or more times. The V and J genes are TRBV4-1 and TRBJ1-5; possible D gene TRBD1, 5 bases. Germline-derived CDR1 and CDR2 are MGHRA and YSYEKL. There are 15 residues in the CDR3. V lost 0 bases to trimming and J lost 7 bases, with 13 bases between them. The chain's CDR3 is CASSQDLGEGQPQHF. The CDR3 DNA reads as TGCGCCAGCAGCCAAGATCTCGGTGAGGGGCAGCCCCAGCATTTT.

This clonotype has at least ten counts. CDR3 loop: CASSPGAANTEAFF. The CDR3 region has the DNA TGTGCCAGCAGCCCAGGGGCAGCTAACACTGAAGCTTTCTTT. V gene TRBV7-2 combines with J gene TRBJ1-1; weak D call: TRBD1 (6 bases). With 5 bases removed from V and 2 bases from J, the gap between germline ends came to 12 bases. Looked up from germline, CDR1 is SGHTA and CDR2 is FQGNSA. This CDR3 contains 14 residues. The full variable domain, in which reference TRBV7-2 and TRBJ1-1 provide the parts outside the CDR3, is GAGVSQSPSNKVTEKGKDVELRCDPISGHTALYWYRQSLGQGLEFLIYFQGNSAPDKSGLPSDRFSAERTGGSVSTLTIQRTQQEDSAVYLCASSPGAANTEAFFGQGTRLTVV.

This clonotype showed up many times. J is TRBJ2-3 and V is TRBV20-1; 13 bases map to TRBD2. J was trimmed by 8 bases and V by 0 bases; bases with no gene match: 11. This CDR3 has 17 amino acids. Germline CDR1 reads DFQATT; CDR2 reads SNEGSKA (reference sequence). The CDR3 loop reads CSARDSGGTSGVGTQYF. The DNA for the CDR3 is TGCAGTGCTAGAGATTCCGGCGGGACTAGCGGGGTCGGTACGCAGTATTTT.